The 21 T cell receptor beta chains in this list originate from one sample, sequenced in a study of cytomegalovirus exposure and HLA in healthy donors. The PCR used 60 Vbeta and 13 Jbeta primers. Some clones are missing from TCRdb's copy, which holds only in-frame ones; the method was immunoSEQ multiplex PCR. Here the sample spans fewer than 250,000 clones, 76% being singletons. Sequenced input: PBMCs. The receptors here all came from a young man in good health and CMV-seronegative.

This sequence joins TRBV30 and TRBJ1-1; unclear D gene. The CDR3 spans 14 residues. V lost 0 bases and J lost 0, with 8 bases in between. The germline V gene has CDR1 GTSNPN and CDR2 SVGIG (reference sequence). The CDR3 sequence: CAWSVLGMNTEAFF. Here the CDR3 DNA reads TGTGCCTGGAGTGTACTAGGGATGAACACTGAAGCTTTCTTT.

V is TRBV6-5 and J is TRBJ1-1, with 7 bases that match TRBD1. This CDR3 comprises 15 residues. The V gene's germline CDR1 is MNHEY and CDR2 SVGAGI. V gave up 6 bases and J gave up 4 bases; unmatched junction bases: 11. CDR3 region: CASSRYVGGGTEAFF. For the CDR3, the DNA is TGTGCCAGCAGCCGGTATGTAGGGGGCGGCACTGAAGCTTTCTTT.

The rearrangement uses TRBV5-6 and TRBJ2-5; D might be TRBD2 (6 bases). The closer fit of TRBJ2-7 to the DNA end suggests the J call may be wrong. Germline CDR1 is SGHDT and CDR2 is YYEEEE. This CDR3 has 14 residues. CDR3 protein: CASSGGLGPYEQYF. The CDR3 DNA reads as TGTGCCAGCAGCGGGGGACTGGGACCCTACGAGCAGTACTTC.

CDR3 DNA: TGTGCCAGCAGCCACCGGACAGGAATCGCAACTAATGAAAAACTGTTTTTT. It is translated as CASSHRTGIATNEKLFF. V usage is TRBV14 and J usage is TRBJ1-4; 7 positions agree with TRBD1. The length of the CDR3 is 17 residues. J gave up 0 bases and V 3 bases, and 7 bases lay outside the gene matches. In germline, CDR1 is SGHDN, CDR2 FVKESK.

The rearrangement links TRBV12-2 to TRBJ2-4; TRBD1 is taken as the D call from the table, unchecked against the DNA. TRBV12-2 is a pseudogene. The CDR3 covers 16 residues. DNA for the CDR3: TGTGCAAGTCGCTTAGGGAGACAGTTAGCCAAAAACATTCAGTACTTC. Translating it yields CASRLGRQLAKNIQYF.

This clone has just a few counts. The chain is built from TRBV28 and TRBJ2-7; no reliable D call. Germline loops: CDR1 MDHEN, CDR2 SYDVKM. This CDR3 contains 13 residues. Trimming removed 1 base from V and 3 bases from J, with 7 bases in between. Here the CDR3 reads CASSLFPLYEQYF. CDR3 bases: TGTGCCAGCAGTTTATTTCCCCTCTACGAGCAGTACTTC.

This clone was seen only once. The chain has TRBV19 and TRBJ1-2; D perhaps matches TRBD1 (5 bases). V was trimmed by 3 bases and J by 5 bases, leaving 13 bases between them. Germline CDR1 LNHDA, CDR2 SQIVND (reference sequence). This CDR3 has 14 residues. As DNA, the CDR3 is TGTGCCAGTAGTATTACGGGGGGACGATATGGCTACACCTTC. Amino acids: CASSITGGRYGYTF.

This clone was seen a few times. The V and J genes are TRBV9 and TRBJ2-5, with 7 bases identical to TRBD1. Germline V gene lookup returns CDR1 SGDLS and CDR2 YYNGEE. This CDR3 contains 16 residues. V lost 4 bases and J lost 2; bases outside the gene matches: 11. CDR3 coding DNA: TGTGCCAGCAGCACCAATCCACAGGGGATGCAAGAGACCCAGTACTTC. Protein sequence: CASSTNPQGMQETQYF.

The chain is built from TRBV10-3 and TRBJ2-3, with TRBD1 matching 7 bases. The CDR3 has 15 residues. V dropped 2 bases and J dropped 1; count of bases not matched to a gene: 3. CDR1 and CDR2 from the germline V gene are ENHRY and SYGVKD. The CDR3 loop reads CAISETDRGTDTQYF. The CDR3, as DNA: TGTGCCATCAGTGAGACAGACAGGGGCACAGATACGCAGTATTTT.

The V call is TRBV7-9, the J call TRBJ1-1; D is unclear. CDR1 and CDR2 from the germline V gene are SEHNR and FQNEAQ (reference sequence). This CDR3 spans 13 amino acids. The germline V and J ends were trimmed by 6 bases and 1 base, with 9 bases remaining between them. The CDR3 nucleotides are TGTGCCAGCAGACCGACACAGAACACTGAAGCTTTCTTT. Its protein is CASRPTQNTEAFF.

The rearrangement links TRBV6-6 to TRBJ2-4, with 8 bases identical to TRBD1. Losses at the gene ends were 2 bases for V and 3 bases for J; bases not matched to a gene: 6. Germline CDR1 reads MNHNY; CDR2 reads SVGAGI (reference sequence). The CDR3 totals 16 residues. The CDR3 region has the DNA TGTGCCAGCAGTTACACAGGACAGGGCTTCAAAAACATTCAGTACTTC. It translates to CASSYTGQGFKNIQYF.

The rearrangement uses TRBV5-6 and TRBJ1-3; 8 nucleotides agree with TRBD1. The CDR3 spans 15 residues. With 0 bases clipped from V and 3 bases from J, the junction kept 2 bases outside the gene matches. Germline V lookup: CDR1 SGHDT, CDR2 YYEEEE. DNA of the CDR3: TGTGCCAGCAGCTTGGGCGGGACAGGTGGAAACACCATATATTTT. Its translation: CASSLGGTGGNTIYF.

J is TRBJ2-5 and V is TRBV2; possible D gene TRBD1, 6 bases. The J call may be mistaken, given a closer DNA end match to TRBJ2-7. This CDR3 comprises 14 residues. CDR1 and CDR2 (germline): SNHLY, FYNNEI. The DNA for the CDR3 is TGTGCCAGCACCAACCCGGGACATTCTTACGAGCAGTACTTC. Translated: CASTNPGHSYEQYF.

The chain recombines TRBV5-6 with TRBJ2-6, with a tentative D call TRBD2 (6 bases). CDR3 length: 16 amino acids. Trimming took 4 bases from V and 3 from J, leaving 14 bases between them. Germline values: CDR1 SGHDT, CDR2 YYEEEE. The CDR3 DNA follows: TGTGCCAGCAGCAGCGGGCCGATCGATGGGGCCAACGTCCTGACTTTC. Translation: CASSSGPIDGANVLTF.

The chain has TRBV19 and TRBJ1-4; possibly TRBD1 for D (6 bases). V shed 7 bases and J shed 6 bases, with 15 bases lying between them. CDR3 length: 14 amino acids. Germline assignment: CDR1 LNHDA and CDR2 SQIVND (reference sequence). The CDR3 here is CASTVGGGDEKLFF. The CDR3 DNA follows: TGTGCCAGTACCGTCGGAGGGGGGGATGAAAAACTGTTTTTT.

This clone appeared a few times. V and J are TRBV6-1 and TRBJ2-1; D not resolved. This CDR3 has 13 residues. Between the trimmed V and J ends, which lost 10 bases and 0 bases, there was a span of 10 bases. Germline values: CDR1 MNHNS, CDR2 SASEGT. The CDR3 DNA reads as TGTGCCACCTCGTCCTACTCCTACAATGAGCAGTTCTTC. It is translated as CATSSYSYNEQFF.

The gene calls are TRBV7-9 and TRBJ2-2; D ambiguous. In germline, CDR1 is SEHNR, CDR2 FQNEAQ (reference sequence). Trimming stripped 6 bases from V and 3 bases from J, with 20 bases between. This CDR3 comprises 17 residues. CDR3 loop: CASRERRSPVYTGELFF. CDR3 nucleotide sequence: TGTGCCAGCAGGGAACGCCGGAGTCCGGTATACACCGGGGAGCTGTTTTTT.

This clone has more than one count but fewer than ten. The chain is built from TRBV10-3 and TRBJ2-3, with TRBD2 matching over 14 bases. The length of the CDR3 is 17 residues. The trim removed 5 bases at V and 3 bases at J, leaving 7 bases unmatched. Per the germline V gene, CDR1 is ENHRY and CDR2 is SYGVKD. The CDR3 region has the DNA TGTGCCATCAGTCCCGGGACTAGCGGGAGCCGTACAGATACGCAGTATTTT. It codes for CAISPGTSGSRTDTQYF.

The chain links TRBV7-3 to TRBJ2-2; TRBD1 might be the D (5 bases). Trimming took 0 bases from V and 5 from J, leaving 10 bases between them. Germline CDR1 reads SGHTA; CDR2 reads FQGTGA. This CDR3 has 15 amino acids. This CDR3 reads CASSLTGAGTGELFF. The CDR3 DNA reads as TGTGCCAGCAGCTTAACAGGGGCAGGGACCGGGGAGCTGTTTTTT.

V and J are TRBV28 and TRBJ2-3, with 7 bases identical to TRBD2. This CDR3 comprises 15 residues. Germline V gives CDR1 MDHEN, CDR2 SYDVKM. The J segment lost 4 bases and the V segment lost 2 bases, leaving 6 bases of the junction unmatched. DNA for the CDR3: TGTGCCAGCAGTTTAGGGGGAGGGCCCCCAGATACGCAGTATTTT. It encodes CASSLGGGPPDTQYF.

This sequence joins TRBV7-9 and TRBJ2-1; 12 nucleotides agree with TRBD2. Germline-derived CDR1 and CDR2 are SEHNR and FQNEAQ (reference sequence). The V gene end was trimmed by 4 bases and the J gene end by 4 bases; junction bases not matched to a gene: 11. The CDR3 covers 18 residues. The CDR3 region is CASSYFSSGRGLYNEQFF. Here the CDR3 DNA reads TGTGCCAGCAGCTACTTCTCTAGCGGGAGGGGTTTATACAATGAGCAGTTCTTC.